Listed below are T cell receptor beta chains from one sample, sequenced in a study of response to subunit inactivated influenza vaccine. TCRdb called the RT-PCR reads again in MiXCR, with one record for every CDR3 protein. Of 800,000 to 1,000,000 distinct CDR3 sequences listed, around 21% were seen once; the top ten hold more than 8.5%. Sequencing used PBMCs from blood, obtained around 5 days after vaccination. Receptors originate from a man aged 50 or older who received an inactivated influenza vaccine. CDR3s include the opening cysteine and the closing phenylalanine or tryptophan. D genes are given only for firm matches. A row's size may be missing; if present it is once, few, many or a size class.

d_call: NA; v_call: TRBV20-1; j_call: TRBJ2-1; clone_size: NA; cdr3_aa: CSARRQERVSYNEQFF; cdr3_nt: TGCAGTGCTAGACGCCAAGAGCGGGTCTCCTACAATGAGCAGTTCTTC
d_call: NA; v_call: TRBV30; j_call: TRBJ1-5; clone_size: few; cdr3_aa: CAWSVTGSNQPQHF; cdr3_nt: TGTGCCTGGAGTGTAACCGGGAGCAATCAGCCCCAGCATTTT
d_call: NA; v_call: TRBV2; j_call: TRBJ2-7; clone_size: NA; cdr3_aa: CASKAVYEQYF; cdr3_nt: TGTGCCAGCAAGGCAGTCTACGAGCAGTACTTC
d_call: NA; v_call: TRBV20-1; j_call: TRBJ1-2; clone_size: NA; cdr3_aa: CSAPTGTGGYTF; cdr3_nt: TGCAGTGCTCCCACCGGGACGGGAGGATACACCTTC
d_call: NA; v_call: TRBV29-1; j_call: TRBJ2-7; clone_size: few; cdr3_aa: CSVVALEAIAEQYF; cdr3_nt: TGCAGCGTTGTGGCCCTAGAGGCGATTGCCGAGCAGTACTTC
d_call: TRBD1; v_call: TRBV18; j_call: TRBJ1-1; clone_size: NA; cdr3_aa: CASQGGATNTEAFF; cdr3_nt: TGTGCCAGCCAGGGGGGAGCCACTAACACTGAAGCTTTCTTT
d_call: TRBD2; v_call: TRBV15; j_call: TRBJ2-1; clone_size: NA; cdr3_aa: CATSRDPTSGAHNEQFF; cdr3_nt: TGTGCCACCAGCAGGGACCCGACTAGCGGGGCCCACAATGAGCAGTTCTTC
d_call: TRBD1; v_call: TRBV5-1; j_call: TRBJ1-1; clone_size: NA; cdr3_aa: CASSSTGGASTEAFF; cdr3_nt: TGCGCCAGCAGCTCTACAGGGGGCGCGAGCACTGAAGCTTTCTTT
d_call: NA; v_call: TRBV19; j_call: TRBJ2-1; clone_size: NA; cdr3_aa: CASSILAPYNEQFF; cdr3_nt: TGTGCCAGTAGTATATTAGCTCCCTACAATGAGCAGTTCTTC
d_call: TRBD1; v_call: TRBV14; j_call: TRBJ2-2; clone_size: NA; cdr3_aa: CASSTWDRGNTGELFF; cdr3_nt: TGTGCCAGCAGCACCTGGGACAGGGGTAACACCGGGGAGCTGTTTTTT
d_call: TRBD2; v_call: TRBV20-1; j_call: TRBJ2-7; clone_size: few; cdr3_aa: CSARVLAGVEQYF; cdr3_nt: TGCAGTGCTAGAGTACTAGCGGGAGTCGAGCAGTACTTC
d_call: TRBD1; v_call: TRBV4-3; j_call: TRBJ1-1; clone_size: NA; cdr3_aa: CASSQATQGGTEAFF; cdr3_nt: TGCGCCAGCAGCCAAGCCACTCAGGGGGGAACTGAAGCTTTCTTT
d_call: NA; v_call: TRBV21-1; j_call: TRBJ2-5; clone_size: few; cdr3_aa: CASSKKRSFQETQYF; cdr3_nt: TGTGCCAGCTCAAAAAAGAGGAGCTTTCAGGAGACCCAGTACTTC
d_call: NA; v_call: TRBV20-1; j_call: TRBJ2-1; clone_size: many; cdr3_aa: CSANPTAHENNEQFF; cdr3_nt: TGCAGTGCCAATCCGACAGCCCACGAAAACAATGAGCAGTTCTTC
d_call: NA; v_call: TRBV4-3; j_call: TRBJ2-5; clone_size: few; cdr3_aa: CASSQGARLAAQETQYF; cdr3_nt: TGCGCCAGCAGCCAAGGGGCAAGGTTAGCGGCCCAAGAGACCCAGTACTTC
d_call: TRBD1; v_call: TRBV20-1; j_call: TRBJ2-2; clone_size: few; cdr3_aa: CSARRTGITGELFF; cdr3_nt: TGCAGTGCTAGACGGACAGGGATCACCGGGGAGCTGTTTTTT
d_call: NA; v_call: TRBV18; j_call: TRBJ2-1; clone_size: once; cdr3_aa: CASSPTEYNEQFF; cdr3_nt: TGTGCCAGCTCACCGACAGAATACAATGAGCAGTTCTTC
d_call: NA; v_call: TRBV7-2; j_call: TRBJ1-2; clone_size: few; cdr3_aa: CASSSTPREGYTF; cdr3_nt: TGTGCCAGCAGCTCGACCCCCAGGGAGGGCTACACCTTC
d_call: NA; v_call: TRBV12-3/TRBV12-4; j_call: TRBJ2-7; clone_size: NA; cdr3_aa: CASSINFSYEQYF; cdr3_nt: TGTGCCAGCAGCATTAACTTCTCCTACGAGCAGTACTTC
d_call: NA; v_call: TRBV3-1; j_call: TRBJ2-3; clone_size: NA; cdr3_aa: CASSQDIGDTDTQYF; cdr3_nt: TGTGCCAGCAGCCAAGATATTGGGGACACAGATACGCAGTATTTT
d_call: TRBD1; v_call: TRBV6-5; j_call: TRBJ1-6; clone_size: few; cdr3_aa: CASSSPGGGGYSPLHF; cdr3_nt: TGTGCCAGCAGTTCACCAGGGGGCGGGGGATATTCACCCCTCCACTTT
d_call: NA; v_call: TRBV6-2/TRBV6-3; j_call: TRBJ1-1; clone_size: few; cdr3_aa: CASSFGGSTTEAFF; cdr3_nt: TGTGCCAGCAGTTTTGGGGGCAGCACCACTGAAGCTTTCTTT
d_call: TRBD2; v_call: TRBV10-3; j_call: TRBJ2-3; clone_size: NA; cdr3_aa: CAISASGARTDTQYF; cdr3_nt: TGTGCCATCAGCGCGAGCGGGGCCCGCACAGATACGCAGTATTTT
d_call: NA; v_call: TRBV7-9; j_call: TRBJ2-2; clone_size: NA; cdr3_aa: CASRVSEYTGELFF; cdr3_nt: TGTGCCAGCCGAGTAAGCGAATACACCGGGGAGCTGTTTTTT
d_call: TRBD1; v_call: TRBV7-2; j_call: TRBJ2-7; clone_size: many; cdr3_aa: CASSLQEGQGSRQYF; cdr3_nt: TGTGCCAGCAGCCTACAAGAGGGACAGGGAAGTCGGCAGTACTTC
d_call: NA; v_call: TRBV9; j_call: TRBJ1-1; clone_size: few; cdr3_aa: CASSTAAATEAFF; cdr3_nt: TGTGCCAGCAGTACGGCCGCTGCCACTGAAGCTTTCTTT
d_call: TRBD2; v_call: TRBV10-3; j_call: TRBJ2-3; clone_size: many; cdr3_aa: CAINPGGISTDTQYF; cdr3_nt: TGTGCCATCAATCCGGGAGGGATTAGCACAGATACGCAGTATTTT
d_call: NA; v_call: TRBV5-1; j_call: TRBJ1-4; clone_size: NA; cdr3_aa: CASSPSGLPNEKLFF; cdr3_nt: TGCGCCAGCAGCCCCTCGGGCTTACCTAATGAAAAACTGTTTTTT
d_call: NA; v_call: TRBV20-1; j_call: TRBJ1-5; clone_size: many; cdr3_aa: CSARDLTGHQPQHF; cdr3_nt: TGCAGTGCTAGAGATCTAACAGGACATCAGCCCCAGCATTTT
d_call: TRBD2; v_call: TRBV28; j_call: TRBJ2-1; clone_size: few; cdr3_aa: CASSSRRGRAEDEQFF; cdr3_nt: TGTGCCAGCAGTTCACGTCGCGGGAGGGCCGAGGATGAGCAGTTCTTC
d_call: TRBD2; v_call: TRBV10-3; j_call: TRBJ2-7; clone_size: few; cdr3_aa: CAISVTSGTIYEQYF; cdr3_nt: TGTGCCATCAGTGTTACTAGCGGGACGATCTACGAGCAGTACTTC
d_call: TRBD1; v_call: TRBV18; j_call: TRBJ1-2; clone_size: few; cdr3_aa: CASSPSGRGLDYGYTF; cdr3_nt: TGTGCCAGCTCACCATCGGGCAGGGGGTTGGACTATGGCTACACCTTC